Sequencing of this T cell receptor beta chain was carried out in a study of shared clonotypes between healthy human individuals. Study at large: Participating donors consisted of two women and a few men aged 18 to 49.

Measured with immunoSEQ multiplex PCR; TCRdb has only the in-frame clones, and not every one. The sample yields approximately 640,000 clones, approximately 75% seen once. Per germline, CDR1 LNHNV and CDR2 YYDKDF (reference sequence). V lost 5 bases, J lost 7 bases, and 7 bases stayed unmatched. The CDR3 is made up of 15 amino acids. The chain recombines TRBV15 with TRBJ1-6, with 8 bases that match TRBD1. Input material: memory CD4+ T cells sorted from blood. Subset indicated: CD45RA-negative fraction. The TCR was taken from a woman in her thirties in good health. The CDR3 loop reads CATSPLDRENSPLHF. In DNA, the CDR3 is TGTGCCACCAGCCCCCTGGACAGGGAAAATTCACCCCTCCACTTT. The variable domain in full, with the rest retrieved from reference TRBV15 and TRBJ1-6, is DAMVIQNPRYQVTQFGKPVTLSCSQTLNHNVMYWYQQKSSQAPKLLFHYYDKDFNNEADTPDNFQSRRPNTSFCFLDIRSPGLGDTAMYLCATSPLDRENSPLHFGNGTRLTVT.